A single T cell receptor beta chain is shown here with its context. Its matching antigen is unknown. Germline and junction disagree at one end, which may indicate a read error. This specimen comes from a study of T cells in Graves' hyperthyroidism and ophthalmopathy. General study results and limits: A model using 13 V-J features told ophthalmopathy apart from stable hyperthyroidism. Model predictions of ophthalmopathy came a median around 6.5 months before onset.

Those patients with uncontrolled infection, other autoimmune disease, pregnancy or lactation were excluded. For the diagnoses, clinical symptoms, serum thyroxine and TRAb, thyroid ultrasound and orbital computed tomography were used. The CDR3 has 16 residues. The germline gives CDR1 SGDLS, CDR2 YYNGEE. TCR beta CDR3 sequences were amplified from RNA transcripts. First-round RT-PCR of the TCR CDR3 relied on the HTBI primer set. TCRdb re-derived calls from the multiplex PCR reads in MiXCR, one entry per CDR3 protein. The table includes about 570,000 distinct CDR3 sequences, 46% detected once. The specimen was peripheral blood or thyroid tissue (not recorded which). The chain combines TRBV9 with TRBJ2-5; D is tentatively TRBD1 or TRBD2 (5 bases each). The sequence was obtained from an adult woman with Graves' disease, either hyperthyroidism or ophthalmopathy (not recorded which). The CDR3: CASSPRGEAGWETQYF. For the CDR3, the DNA is TGTGCCAGCAGCCCCCGTGGCGAGGCAGGGTGGGAGACCCAGTACTTT.